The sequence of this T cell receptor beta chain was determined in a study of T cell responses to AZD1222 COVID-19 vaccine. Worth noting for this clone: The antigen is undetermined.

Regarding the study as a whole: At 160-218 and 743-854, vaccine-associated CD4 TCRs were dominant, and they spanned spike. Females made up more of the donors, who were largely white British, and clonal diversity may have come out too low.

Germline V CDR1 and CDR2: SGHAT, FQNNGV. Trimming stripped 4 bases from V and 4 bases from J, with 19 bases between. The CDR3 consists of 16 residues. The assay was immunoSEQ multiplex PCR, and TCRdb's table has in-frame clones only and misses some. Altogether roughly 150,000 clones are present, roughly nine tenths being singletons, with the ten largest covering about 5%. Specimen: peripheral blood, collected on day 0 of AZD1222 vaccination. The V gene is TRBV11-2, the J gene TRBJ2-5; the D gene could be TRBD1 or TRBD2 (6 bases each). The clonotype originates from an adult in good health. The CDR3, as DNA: TGTGCCAGCAGCTGGGGGGCCGGGGGAAGTGGAGAGACCCAGTACTTC. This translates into CASSWGAGGSGETQYF. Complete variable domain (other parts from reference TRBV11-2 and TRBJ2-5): EAGVAQSPRYKIIEKRQSVAFWCNPISGHATLYWYQQILGQGPKLLIQFQNNGVVDDSQLPKDRFSAERLKGVDSTLKIQPAKLEDSAVYLCASSWGAGGSGETQYFGPGTRLLVL.